The 6 T cell receptor beta chains given below trace back to one sample, sequenced in a study of T cells in tuberculosis. Generated by immunoSEQ multiplex PCR, the TCRdb table keeps only in-frame clones and is missing some. The sample carries about 43,000 clones, less than 95% recorded once. The sequencing input was PBMCs. The receptors shown here come from a donor aged 5 to 30 with latent tuberculosis or without tuberculosis infection. Some clones in this sample may be carry-over from other donors' samples.

The chain couples TRBV13 to TRBJ2-1, with 8 nucleotides matching TRBD2. V lost 3 bases to trimming and J lost 5 bases; unmatched junction nucleotides: 9. The CDR3 length is 16 residues. The germline V gene has CDR1 PRHDT and CDR2 FYEKMQ (reference sequence). The CDR3 loop reads CASSFSGLAEDNEQFF. CDR3 coding DNA: TGTGCCAGCAGCTTCTCTGGACTAGCCGAAGACAATGAGCAGTTCTTC.

The chain carries TRBV7-8 and TRBJ1-1; D is ambiguous. V was cut by 3 bases and J by 0 bases, with 14 bases left in between. The germline gives CDR1 SGHVS, CDR2 FQNEAQ. The CDR3 contains 16 residues. DNA for the CDR3: TGTGCCAGCAGCTTGAGTACGGTGCCCATGAACACTGAAGCTTTCTTT. This codes for CASSLSTVPMNTEAFF.

This chain connects TRBV29-1 to TRBJ2-2, with D tentatively TRBD1 (7 bases). This CDR3 is 16 amino acids long. Germline assignment: CDR1 SQVTM and CDR2 ANQGSEA. The V end was cut by 4 bases, the J end by 2 bases, with 17 bases between. The CDR3 region has the DNA TGCAGCGTTGCCCCGTCAGGGGGACTTAACACCGGGGAGCTGTTTTTT. It codes for CSVAPSGGLNTGELFF.

The genes are TRBV19 and TRBJ2-7, with 7 bases fitting TRBD2. This CDR3 has 15 amino acids. Germline loops: CDR1 LNHDA, CDR2 SQIVND (reference sequence). The V segment lost 0 bases and the J segment 5 bases; nucleotides outside the gene matches: 7. The CDR3 sequence: CASSIDGLGSDEQYF. The CDR3, as DNA: TGTGCCAGTAGTATAGACGGACTAGGAAGCGACGAGCAGTACTTC.

The chain is built from TRBV30 and TRBJ1-3; tentatively, D is TRBD1 (6 bases). The V gene's germline CDR1 is GTSNPN and CDR2 SVGIG (reference sequence). This CDR3 has 14 amino acids. V was shortened by 5 bases and J by 1 base, with 12 bases between the two germline ends. CDR3 residues: CAWSVTGSGNTIYF. The CDR3 nucleotides are TGTGCCTGGTCTGTGACAGGTTCTGGAAACACCATATATTTT.

This chain uses TRBV7-9 with TRBJ2-7, with 8 nucleotides matching TRBD1. The CDR3 runs to 14 residues. CDR1 SEHNR and CDR2 FQNEAQ come from the germline V gene (reference sequence). The junction had 8 bases not matched to a gene; V was cut back by 5 bases and J by 5 bases. The CDR3 is CASSTDRGGDEQYF. CDR3 coding DNA: TGTGCCAGCAGCACCGACAGGGGAGGCGACGAGCAGTACTTC.